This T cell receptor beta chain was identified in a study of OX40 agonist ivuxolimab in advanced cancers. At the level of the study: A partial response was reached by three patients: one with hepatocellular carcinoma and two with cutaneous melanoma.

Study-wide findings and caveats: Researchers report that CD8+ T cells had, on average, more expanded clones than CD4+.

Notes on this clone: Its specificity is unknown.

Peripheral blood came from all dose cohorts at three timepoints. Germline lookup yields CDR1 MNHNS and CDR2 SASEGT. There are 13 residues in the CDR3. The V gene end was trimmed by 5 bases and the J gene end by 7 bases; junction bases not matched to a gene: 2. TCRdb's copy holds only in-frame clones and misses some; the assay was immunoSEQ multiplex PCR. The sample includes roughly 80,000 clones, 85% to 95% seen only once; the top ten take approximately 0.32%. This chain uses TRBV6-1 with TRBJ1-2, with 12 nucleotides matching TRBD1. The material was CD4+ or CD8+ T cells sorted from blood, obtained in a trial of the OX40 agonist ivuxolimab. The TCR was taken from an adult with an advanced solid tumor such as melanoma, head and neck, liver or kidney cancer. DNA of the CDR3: TGTGCCAGCAGTCAGGGACAGGGGGCTGGCTACACCTTC. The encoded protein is CASSQGQGAGYTF.